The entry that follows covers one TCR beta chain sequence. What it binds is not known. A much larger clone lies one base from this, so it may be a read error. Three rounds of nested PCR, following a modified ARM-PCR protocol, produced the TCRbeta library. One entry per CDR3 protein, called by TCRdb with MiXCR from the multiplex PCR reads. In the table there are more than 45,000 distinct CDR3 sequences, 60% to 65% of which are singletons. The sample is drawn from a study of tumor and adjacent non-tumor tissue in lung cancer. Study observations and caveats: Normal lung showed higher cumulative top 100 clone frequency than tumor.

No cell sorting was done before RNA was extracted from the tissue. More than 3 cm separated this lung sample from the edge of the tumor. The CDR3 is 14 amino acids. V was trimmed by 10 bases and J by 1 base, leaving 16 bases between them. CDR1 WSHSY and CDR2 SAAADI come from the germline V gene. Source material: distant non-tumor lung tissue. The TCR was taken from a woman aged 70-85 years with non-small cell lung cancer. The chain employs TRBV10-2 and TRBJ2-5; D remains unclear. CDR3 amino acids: CAMSADAAQETQYF. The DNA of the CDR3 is TGCGCCATGAGTGCAGATGCGGCCCAAGAGACCCAGTACTTC.